Shown below are 13 T cell receptor beta chains from a single sample sequenced in a study of cytomegalovirus exposure and HLA in healthy donors. The PCR was carried out with 60 Vbeta primers and 13 Jbeta primers. Method: immunoSEQ multiplex PCR; TCRdb's copy keeps in-frame clones and lacks some. The sample contains about 160,000 clones, approximately 80% of which appear only once. Sequencing was carried out using PBMCs. The receptors derive from a male donor in good health and CMV-seropositive.

V usage is TRBV7-9 and J usage is TRBJ1-2, with TRBD1 as a possible D gene (6 bases). Trimming stripped 1 base from V and 8 bases from J, with 11 bases between. CDR1 SEHNR and CDR2 FQNEAQ come from the germline V gene (reference sequence). This CDR3 contains 13 residues. DNA for the CDR3: TGTGCCAGCAGCTTAGGAACAGGGTCCGGCTACACCTTC. Encoded protein: CASSLGTGSGYTF.

The V and J genes are TRBV7-9 and TRBJ1-5; D gene uncertain. The CDR3 consists of 15 residues. Germline V lookup: CDR1 SEHNR, CDR2 FQNEAQ (reference sequence). V lost 3 bases and J lost 5, with 14 bases in between. The CDR3 is CASSFLAVGDQPQHF. The CDR3 DNA reads as TGTGCCAGCAGCTTCCTAGCGGTAGGAGATCAGCCCCAGCATTTT.

This clone showed up just a few times. The chain carries TRBV9 and TRBJ1-2, with 7 bases fitting TRBD1. The CDR3 covers 13 residues. V lost 0 bases, J lost 6 bases, and 2 bases stayed unmatched. The germline CDR1 and CDR2 sequences are SGDLS and YYNGEE. The DNA of the CDR3 is TGTGCCAGCAGCGTAGGACAGGGAGATGGCTACACCTTC. Its translation: CASSVGQGDGYTF.

The rearrangement joins TRBV7-9 to TRBJ1-5; D call uncertain. Germline CDR1 and CDR2: SEHNR and FQNEAQ (reference sequence). The V end lost 1 base, the J end lost 3 bases, and 13 bases lay between the germline ends. The CDR3 sequence is 16 residues long. CDR3 DNA sequence: TGTGCCAGCAGCTTAGGAGATGCTAGTAACAATCAGCCCCAGCATTTT. It is translated as CASSLGDASNNQPQHF.

CDR3 DNA sequence: TGTGCCAGCAGCCAAGGGGCGACTGTTTCTGAAGCTTTCTTT. Protein product: CASSQGATVSEAFF. The chain couples TRBV6-5 to TRBJ1-1; D possibly corresponds to TRBD1 (5 bases). The CDR3 runs to 14 residues. Between the trimmed V and J ends, which lost 6 bases and 6 bases, there was a span of 17 bases. Germline CDR1 and CDR2: MNHEY and SVGAGI.

V usage is TRBV7-6 and J usage is TRBJ1-6; 7 bases agree with TRBD1. Germline-derived CDR1 and CDR2 are SGHVS and FNYEAQ. J gave up 7 bases and V 5 bases, and 8 bases lay outside the gene matches. The length of the CDR3 is 15 residues. The CDR3 DNA follows: TGTGCCAGCAGCACAAACAGGGGCTGGAATTCACCCCTCCACTTT. Translation: CASSTNRGWNSPLHF.

The chain combines TRBV5-1 with TRBJ2-2; tentatively, D is TRBD1 (7 bases). The CDR3 contains 14 residues. V was trimmed by 4 bases and J by 13 bases, leaving 20 bases between them. Germline CDR1 is SGHRS and CDR2 is YFSETQ. CDR3 amino acids: CASSAGQPSPGLFF. CDR3 coding DNA: TGCGCCAGCAGCGCGGGACAGCCCTCCCCGGGGCTGTTTTTT.

This chain links TRBV7-9 with TRBJ2-3; possible D gene TRBD2, 5 bases. The CDR3 has 15 amino acids. CDR1 and CDR2 (germline): SEHNR, FQNEAQ (reference sequence). Between the trimmed V and J ends, which lost 4 bases and 1 base, there was a span of 12 bases. This CDR3 reads CASSWVGSGTDTQYF. The CDR3, as DNA: TGTGCCAGCAGCTGGGTGGGGAGCGGCACAGATACGCAGTATTTT.

The chain combines TRBV5-1 with TRBJ2-1; D not resolved. This CDR3 spans 16 amino acids. From germline, CDR1 is SGHRS and CDR2 YFSETQ. With 0 bases removed from V and 0 bases from J, the gap between germline ends came to 10 bases. CDR3 sequence reads: CASSLVSIGSYNEQFF. In DNA, the CDR3 is TGCGCCAGCAGCTTGGTTAGCATAGGCTCCTACAATGAGCAGTTCTTC.

This clone has a single count. An end of the junction differs from the germline gene, which may be a read error. This chain links TRBV14 with TRBJ1-6; perhaps TRBD1 as D (5 bases). This CDR3 contains 15 residues. The germline V gene encodes CDR1 SGHDN and CDR2 FVKESK. The CDR3 DNA reads as TGTGTCAGCAGCCAAGATAGGGGATTCAATTCACCCCTCCACTTT. Amino acid sequence: CVSSQDRGFNSPLHF.

There are a few counts of this clone. The rearrangement uses TRBV5-1 and TRBJ2-5; D is unclear. This CDR3 contains 13 residues. V lost 4 bases and J lost 1, with 8 bases in between. CDR1 SGHRS and CDR2 YFSETQ come from the germline V gene. CDR3: CASSPTFQETQYF. Written as DNA, the CDR3 is TGCGCCAGCAGCCCGACATTCCAAGAGACCCAGTACTTC.

The chain carries TRBV5-6 and TRBJ2-5; maybe TRBD2 (5 bases). V lost 1 base, J lost 6 bases, and 7 bases lay in between. There are 12 residues in the CDR3. Germline V gives CDR1 SGHDT, CDR2 YYEEEE. Here the CDR3 reads CASSLTGKTQYF. DNA of the CDR3: TGTGCCAGCAGCTTGACGGGGAAGACCCAGTACTTC.

J is TRBJ2-2 and V is TRBV7-2, with 12 bases identical to TRBD2. The CDR3 sequence is 15 residues long. Germline V CDR1 and CDR2: SGHTA, FQGNSA. V was pared by 5 bases and J by 7 bases, with 5 bases of the junction left unmatched. CDR3 in DNA: TGTGCCAGCAGCCCTAGCGGGAGGGCTGGCGGGGAGCTGTTTTTT. It yields the protein CASSPSGRAGGELFF. Full variable domain (rest looked up from reference TRBV7-2 and TRBJ2-2): GAGVSQSPSNKVTEKGKDVELRCDPISGHTALYWYRQSLGQGLEFLIYFQGNSAPDKSGLPSDRFSAERTGGSVSTLTIQRTQQEDSAVYLCASSPSGRAGGELFFGEGSRLTVL.